This TCR beta chain comes out of a study of technical replicates of blood from a few donors (dated by TCRdb to about 2017). Note on this clone: Its antigen specificity is not known. No base-level quality is on record; no much larger clone is a single base apart.

The library was obtained by the immunoSEQ multiplex PCR assay. TCRdb re-hosts the immuneACCESS table, in-frame sequences only. Its copies lack some clones; in the studies checked, an unresolved V gene accounts for under half of them, and the cause for the rest is not known. Present in this sample are about 75,000 clones, around 97% of which were seen just once. The ten largest clonotypes hold roughly 0.3% of the sample. CDR1 and CDR2 were assigned from the germline V gene as SGHAT and FQNNGV. Relative to germline, V is 6 bases shorter and J is 6 bases shorter, with 12 bases between their ends. The CDR3 numbers 13 residues from cysteine through phenylalanine. Only CDR3 DNA remains: 39 bases, in frame from the first base.

The sequence was collected from a human donor in good health. Sequencing was done on a sample of T cells isolated from PBMCs. The chain couples TRBV11-2 to TRBJ2-1; no D gene call is confident. This receptor has the CDR3 CASRTPSGNEQFF. The nucleotide sequence is given as TGTGCCAGCAGAACTCCCTCCGGCAATGAGCAGTTCTTC.